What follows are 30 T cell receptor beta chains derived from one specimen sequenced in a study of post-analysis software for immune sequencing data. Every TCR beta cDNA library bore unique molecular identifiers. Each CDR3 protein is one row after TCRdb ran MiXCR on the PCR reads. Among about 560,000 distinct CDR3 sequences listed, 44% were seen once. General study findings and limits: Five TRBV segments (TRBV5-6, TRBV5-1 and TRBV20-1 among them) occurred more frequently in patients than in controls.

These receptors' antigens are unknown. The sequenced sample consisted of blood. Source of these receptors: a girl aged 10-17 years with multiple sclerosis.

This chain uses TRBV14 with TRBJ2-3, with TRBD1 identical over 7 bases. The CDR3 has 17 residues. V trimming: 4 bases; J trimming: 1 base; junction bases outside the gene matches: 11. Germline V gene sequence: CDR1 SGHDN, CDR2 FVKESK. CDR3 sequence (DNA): TGTGCCAGCAGCCCACCCCGACAGGGAACCGGCACAGATACGCAGTATTTT. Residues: CASSPPRQGTGTDTQYF.

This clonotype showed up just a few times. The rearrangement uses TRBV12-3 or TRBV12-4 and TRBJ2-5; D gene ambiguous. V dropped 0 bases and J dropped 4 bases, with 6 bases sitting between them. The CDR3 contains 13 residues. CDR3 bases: TGTGCCAGCAGTTTAGCGGTGCGAGAGACCCAGTACTTC. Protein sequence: CASSLAVRETQYF.

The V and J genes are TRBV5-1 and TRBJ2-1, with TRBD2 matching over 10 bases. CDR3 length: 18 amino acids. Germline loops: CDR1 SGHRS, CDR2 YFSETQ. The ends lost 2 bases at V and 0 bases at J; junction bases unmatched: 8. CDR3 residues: CASSFPRTSGSSYNEQFF. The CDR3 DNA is TGCGCCAGCAGCTTCCCCCGGACTAGCGGAAGCTCCTACAATGAGCAGTTCTTC. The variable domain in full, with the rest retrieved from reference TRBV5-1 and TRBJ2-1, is KAGVTQTPRYLIKTRGQQVTLSCSPISGHRSVSWYQQTPGQGLQFLFEYFSETQRNKGNFPGRFSGRQFSNSRSEMNVSTLELGDSALYLCASSFPRTSGSSYNEQFFGPGTRLTVL.

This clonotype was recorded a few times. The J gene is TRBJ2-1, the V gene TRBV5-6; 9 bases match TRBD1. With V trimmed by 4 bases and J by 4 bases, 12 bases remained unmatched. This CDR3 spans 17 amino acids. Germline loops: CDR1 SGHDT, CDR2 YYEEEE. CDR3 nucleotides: TGTGCCAGCAGCCCAGTGGTAGGACAGGGGAGATACAATGAGCAGTTCTTC. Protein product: CASSPVVGQGRYNEQFF.

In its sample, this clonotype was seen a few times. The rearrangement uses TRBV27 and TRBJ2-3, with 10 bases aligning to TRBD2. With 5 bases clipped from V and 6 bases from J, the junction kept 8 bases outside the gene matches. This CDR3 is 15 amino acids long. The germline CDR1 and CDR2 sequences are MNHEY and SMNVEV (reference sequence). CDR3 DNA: TGTGCCAGCAGTAACCGGGGTAGCGGGAGGGATACGCAGTATTTT. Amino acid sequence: CASSNRGSGRDTQYF.

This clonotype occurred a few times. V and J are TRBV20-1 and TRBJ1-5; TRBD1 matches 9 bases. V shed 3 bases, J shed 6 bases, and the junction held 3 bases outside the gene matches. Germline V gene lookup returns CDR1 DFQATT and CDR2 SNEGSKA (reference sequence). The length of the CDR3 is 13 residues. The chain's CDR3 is CSASAQGAQPQHF. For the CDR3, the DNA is TGCAGTGCTAGTGCACAGGGGGCTCAGCCCCAGCATTTT.

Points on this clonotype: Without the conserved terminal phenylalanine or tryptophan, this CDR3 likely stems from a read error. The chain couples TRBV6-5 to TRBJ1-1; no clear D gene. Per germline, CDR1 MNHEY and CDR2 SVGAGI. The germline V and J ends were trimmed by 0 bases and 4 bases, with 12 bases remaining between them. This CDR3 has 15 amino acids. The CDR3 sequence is CASSYSTPRGTEAFV. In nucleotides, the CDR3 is TGTGCCAGCAGTTACTCGACCCCCCGGGGCACTGAAGCTTTCGTT.

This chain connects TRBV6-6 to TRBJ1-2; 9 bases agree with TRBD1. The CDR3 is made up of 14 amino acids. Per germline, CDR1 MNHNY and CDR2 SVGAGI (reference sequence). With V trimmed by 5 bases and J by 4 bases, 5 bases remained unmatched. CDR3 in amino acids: CASSRQGEGYGYTF. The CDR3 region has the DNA TGTGCCAGCAGTCGACAGGGGGAAGGCTATGGCTACACCTTC.

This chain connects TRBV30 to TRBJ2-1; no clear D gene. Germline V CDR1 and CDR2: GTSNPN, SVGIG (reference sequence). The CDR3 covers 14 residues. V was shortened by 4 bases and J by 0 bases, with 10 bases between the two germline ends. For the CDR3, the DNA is TGTGCCTGGAAGGACGCCAGCTCCTACAATGAGCAGTTCTTC. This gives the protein CAWKDASSYNEQFF.

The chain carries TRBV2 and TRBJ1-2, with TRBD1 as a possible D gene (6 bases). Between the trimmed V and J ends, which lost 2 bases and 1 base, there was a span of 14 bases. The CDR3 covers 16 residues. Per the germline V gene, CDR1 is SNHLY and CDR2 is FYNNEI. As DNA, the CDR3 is TGTGCCAGCAGTGAAATTGGACAGCTTCATAACTATGGCTACACCTTC. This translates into CASSEIGQLHNYGYTF.

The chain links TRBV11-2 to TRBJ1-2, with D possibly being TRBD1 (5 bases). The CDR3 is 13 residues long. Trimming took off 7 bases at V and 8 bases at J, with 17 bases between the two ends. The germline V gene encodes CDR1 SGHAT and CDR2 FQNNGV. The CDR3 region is CASTTLGGVGYTF. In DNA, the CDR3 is TGTGCCAGCACCACCTTAGGAGGGGTGGGCTACACCTTC.

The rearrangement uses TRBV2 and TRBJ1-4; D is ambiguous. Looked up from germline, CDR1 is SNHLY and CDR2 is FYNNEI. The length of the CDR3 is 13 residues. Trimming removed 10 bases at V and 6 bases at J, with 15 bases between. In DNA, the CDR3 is TGTGCCACCCGAAAGGGCAGAGATGAAAAACTGTTTTTT. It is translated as CATRKGRDEKLFF.

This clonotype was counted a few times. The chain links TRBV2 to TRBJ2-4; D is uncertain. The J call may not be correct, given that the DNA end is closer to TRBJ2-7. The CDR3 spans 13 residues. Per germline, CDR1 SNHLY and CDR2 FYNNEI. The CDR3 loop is CASSEASSHEQYF. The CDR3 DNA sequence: TGTGCCAGCAGTGAGGCTAGTTCCCACGAGCAGTACTTC.

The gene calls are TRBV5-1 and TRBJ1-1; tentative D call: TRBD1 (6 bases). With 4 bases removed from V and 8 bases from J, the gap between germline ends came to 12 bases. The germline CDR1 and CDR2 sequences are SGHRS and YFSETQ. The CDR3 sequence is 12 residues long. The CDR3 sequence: CASSHWGGEAFF. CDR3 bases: TGCGCCAGCAGCCATTGGGGGGGCGAAGCTTTCTTT.

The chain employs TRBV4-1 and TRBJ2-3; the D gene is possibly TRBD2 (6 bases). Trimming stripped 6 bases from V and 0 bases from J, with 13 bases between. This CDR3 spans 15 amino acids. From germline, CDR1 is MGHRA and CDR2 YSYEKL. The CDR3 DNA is TGCGCCAGCAGTGACACCGGGACTAGCACAGATACGCAGTATTTT. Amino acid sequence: CASSDTGTSTDTQYF.

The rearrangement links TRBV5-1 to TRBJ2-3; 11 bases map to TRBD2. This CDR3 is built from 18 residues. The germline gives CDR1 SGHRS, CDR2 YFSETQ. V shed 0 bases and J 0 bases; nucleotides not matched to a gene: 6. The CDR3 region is CASSLVLAGGTSTDTQYF. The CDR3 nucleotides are TGCGCCAGCAGCTTGGTCCTAGCGGGAGGCACTAGCACAGATACGCAGTATTTT. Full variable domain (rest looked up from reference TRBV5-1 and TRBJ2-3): KAGVTQTPRYLIKTRGQQVTLSCSPISGHRSVSWYQQTPGQGLQFLFEYFSETQRNKGNFPGRFSGRQFSNSRSEMNVSTLELGDSALYLCASSLVLAGGTSTDTQYFGPGTRLTVL.

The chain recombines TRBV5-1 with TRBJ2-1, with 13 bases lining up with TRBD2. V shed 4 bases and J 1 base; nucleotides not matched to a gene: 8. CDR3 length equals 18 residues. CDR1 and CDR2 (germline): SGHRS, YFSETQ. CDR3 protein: CASSPRLAGGLSYNEQFF. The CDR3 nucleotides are TGCGCCAGCAGCCCTAGACTAGCGGGGGGACTATCCTACAATGAGCAGTTCTTC.

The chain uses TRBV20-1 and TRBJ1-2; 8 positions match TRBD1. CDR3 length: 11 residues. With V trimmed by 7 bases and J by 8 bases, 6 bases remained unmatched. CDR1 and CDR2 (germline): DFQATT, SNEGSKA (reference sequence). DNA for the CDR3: TGCAGTGGGGGCGACAGGGGCGGCTACACCTTC. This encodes CSGGDRGGYTF.

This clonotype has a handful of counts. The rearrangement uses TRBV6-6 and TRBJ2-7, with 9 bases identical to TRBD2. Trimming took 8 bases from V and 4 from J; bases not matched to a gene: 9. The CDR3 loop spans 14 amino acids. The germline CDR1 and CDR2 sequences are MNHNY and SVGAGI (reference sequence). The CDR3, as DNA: TGTGCCAGCGTGGCGGGTAGCGGGAGATACGAGCAGTACTTC. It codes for CASVAGSGRYEQYF.

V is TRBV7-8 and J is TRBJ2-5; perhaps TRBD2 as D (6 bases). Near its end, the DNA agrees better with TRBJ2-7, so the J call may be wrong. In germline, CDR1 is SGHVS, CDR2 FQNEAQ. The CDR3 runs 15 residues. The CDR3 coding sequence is TGTGCCAGCAGCTTAATGAGGGACTGGCCCTACGAGCAGTACTTC. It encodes CASSLMRDWPYEQYF.

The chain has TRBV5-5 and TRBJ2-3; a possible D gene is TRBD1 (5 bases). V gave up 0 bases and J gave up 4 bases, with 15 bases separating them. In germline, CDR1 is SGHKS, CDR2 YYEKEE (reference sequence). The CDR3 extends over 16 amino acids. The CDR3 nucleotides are TGTGCCAGCAGCTTGGAGGGGCCAGGGAACGCAGATACGCAGTATTTT. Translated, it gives CASSLEGPGNADTQYF.

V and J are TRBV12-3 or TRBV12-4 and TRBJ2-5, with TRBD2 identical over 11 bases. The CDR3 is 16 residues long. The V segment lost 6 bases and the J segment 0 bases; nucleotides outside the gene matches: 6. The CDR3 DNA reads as TGTGCCAGCAGCCCCGGGACTAGCGGTTACCAAGAGACCCAGTACTTC. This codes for CASSPGTSGYQETQYF.

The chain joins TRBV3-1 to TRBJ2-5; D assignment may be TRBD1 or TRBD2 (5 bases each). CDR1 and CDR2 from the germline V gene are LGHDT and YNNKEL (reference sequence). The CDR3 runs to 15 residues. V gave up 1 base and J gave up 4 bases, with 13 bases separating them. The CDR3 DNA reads TGTGCCAGCAGCCAAGGAAGAGGGGCAGGAGAGACCCAGTACTTC. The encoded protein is CASSQGRGAGETQYF.

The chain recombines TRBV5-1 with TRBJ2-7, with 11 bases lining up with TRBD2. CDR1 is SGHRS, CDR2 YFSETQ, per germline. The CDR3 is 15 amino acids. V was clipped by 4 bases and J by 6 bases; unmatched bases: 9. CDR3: CASSGGLAAASEQYF. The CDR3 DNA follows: TGCGCCAGCAGCGGGGGACTAGCGGCCGCGAGCGAGCAGTACTTC.

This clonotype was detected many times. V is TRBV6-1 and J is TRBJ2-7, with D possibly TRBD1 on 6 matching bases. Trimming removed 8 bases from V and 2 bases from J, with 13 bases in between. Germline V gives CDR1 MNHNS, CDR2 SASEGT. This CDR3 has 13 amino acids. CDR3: CASSQGSPYEQYF. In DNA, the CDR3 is TGTGCCAGCTCACAGGGAAGCCCCTACGAGCAGTACTTC.

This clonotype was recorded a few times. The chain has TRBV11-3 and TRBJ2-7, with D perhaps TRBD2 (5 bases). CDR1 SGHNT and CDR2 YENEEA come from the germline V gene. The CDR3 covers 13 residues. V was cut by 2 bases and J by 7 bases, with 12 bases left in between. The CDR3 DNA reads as TGTGCCAGCAGCTTATGGGGAGTGGAAGAGCAGTACTTC. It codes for CASSLWGVEEQYF. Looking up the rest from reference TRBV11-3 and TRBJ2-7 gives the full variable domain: EAGVVQSPRYKIIEKKQPVAFWCNPISGHNTLYWYLQNLGQGPELLIRYENEEAVDDSQLPKDRFSAERLKGVDSTLKIQPAELGDSAVYLCASSLWGVEEQYFGPGTRLTVT.

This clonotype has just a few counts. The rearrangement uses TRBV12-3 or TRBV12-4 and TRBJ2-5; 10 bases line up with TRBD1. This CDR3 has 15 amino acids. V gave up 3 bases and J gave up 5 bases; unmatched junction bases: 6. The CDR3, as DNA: TGTGCCAGCAGTTTGGACAGGGGGTTGGTGGAGACCCAGTACTTC. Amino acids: CASSLDRGLVETQYF.

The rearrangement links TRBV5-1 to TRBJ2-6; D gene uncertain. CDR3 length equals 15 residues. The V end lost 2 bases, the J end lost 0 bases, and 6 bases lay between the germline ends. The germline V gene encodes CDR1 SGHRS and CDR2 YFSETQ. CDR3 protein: CASSFARSGANVLTF. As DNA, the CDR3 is TGCGCCAGCAGCTTTGCACGCTCTGGGGCCAACGTCCTGACTTTC.

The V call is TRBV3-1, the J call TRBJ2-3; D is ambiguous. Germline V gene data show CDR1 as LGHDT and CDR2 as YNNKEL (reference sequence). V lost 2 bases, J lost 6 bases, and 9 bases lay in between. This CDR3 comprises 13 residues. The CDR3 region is CASSQPVGDTQYF. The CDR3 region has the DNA TGTGCCAGCAGCCAACCCGTGGGGGATACGCAGTATTTT.

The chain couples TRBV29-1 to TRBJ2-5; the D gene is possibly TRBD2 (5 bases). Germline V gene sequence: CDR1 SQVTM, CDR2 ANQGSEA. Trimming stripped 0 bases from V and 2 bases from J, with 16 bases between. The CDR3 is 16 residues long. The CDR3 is CSVEDLSKRVQETQYF. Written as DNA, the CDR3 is TGCAGCGTTGAAGATTTAAGTAAGAGGGTACAAGAGACCCAGTACTTC.